This TCR beta chain was profiled in a study of cytomegalovirus exposure and HLA in healthy donors. In the study overall: In a later analysis, it was reported that the approximately 120 validation repertoires had been produced on the same platform as the 670 or so repertoires belonging to the first cohort. General study findings and limits: Using the classifier, cytomegalovirus status was reportedly diagnosed with high specificity and sensitivity. Subsequent analysis of the roughly 120 validation repertoires found a tendency for first-cohort TCR clusters to co-occur. Most TCR sequences were uncommon, yet certain public TCRs appeared in many donors.

The repertoire was sequenced with immunoSEQ multiplex PCR; TCRdb's copy has only in-frame clones and lacks some. Among some 240,000 clones listed, 83% were seen once. The V gene's germline CDR1 is SEHNR and CDR2 FQNEAQ (reference sequence). The V end lost 3 bases, the J end lost 2 bases, and 0 bases lay between the germline ends. This CDR3 has 11 residues. In regard to this clone: Antigen specificity is unknown.

The receptor was derived from a woman younger than 35 in good health and CMV-seronegative. This chain links TRBV7-9 with TRBJ2-3; D is unclear. The sample comprised PBMCs. The CDR3 sequence is CASSFTDTQYF. The DNA of the CDR3 is TGTGCCAGCAGCTTCACAGATACGCAGTATTTT.